The TCR beta chain described here comes from a study of cytotoxic CD8 clonotypes in ibrutinib-treated CLL (dated by TCRdb to about 2021). Study-level background: The cohort was composed of under 12 relapsed/refractory and about 15 treatment-naive patients; IGHV unmutated status was identified in roughly 18 patients. Responses were partial in around 24 patients and complete in 2; after median about 68 months follow-up, some 15 stayed in remission and approximately twelve progressed. Response samples were taken after a median of approximately eleven months on treatment, ranging from about 6 to 40 months. On average, each sample had 255,043 productive templates and more than 75,000 productive rearrangements. Of the approximately 86 participants in the trial, 25 to 30 had longitudinal samples available. Cryopreserved peripheral blood mononuclear cells were obtained before treatment, at response, and at either sustained remission or disease progression. Every sample from remission and from progressive disease was obtained while the patients were still on ibrutinib. Study-wide findings and limitations: Sampling times were not matched between patients in sustained remission and patients whose disease was progressing, and lymph node repertoires were not examined. Clonality increased at ibrutinib response, stayed stable in sustained remission, and fell back toward baseline at progression. Public clonotypes were rare and either shrank or stayed stable during treatment, and the rise in clonality at ibrutinib response reflected expansion of private clonotypes. At baseline, clonality was higher than in age-matched healthy donors and showed a strong correlation with circulating CD8+ T-cell counts.

A MiSeq instrument was used for deep resolution sequencing, which targeted depths ranging from 1 in 1 million up to 1 in 200,000 T cells, with coverage averaging 10x for each clonotype. The immunoSEQ hsTCRB Kit was used to generate TCR beta libraries. The authors' pipeline ran thus. Data were analyzed with ImmunoSEQ Data Assistant and ImmunoSEQ Analyzer, with V, D and J genes assigned per IMGT definitions. Clonality, which ranges from 0 to 1, was calculated as one minus the normalized Shannon entropy of productive rearrangement frequencies. Public clonotype analysis was restricted to overrepresented clonotypes comprising at least 0.05% of each patient's repertoire. About twelve repertoires from age-matched healthy donors, obtained from immuneACCESS, served as clonality controls. This is the immuneACCESS table as TCRdb keeps it, with only in-frame sequences that have V and J called. A part of the clones is gone; compared with another copy, unresolved V genes explain less than half, and the rest is unexplained. For V, J and clone size, that table is used; D and trimming come from the DNA. The sample profile shows 250,000 to 350,000 clones; less than 85% of them were found once. Roughly 5.7% of the sample is taken by the ten largest.

The sample's time point label, decoded: progressive disease on ibrutinib. For TCR beta library preparation, roughly 2 micrograms of genomic DNA was extracted from cryopreserved PBMCs. High-throughput TCR beta sequencing was performed on longitudinal blood samples from CLL patients receiving ibrutinib monotherapy. Patients were enrolled in a phase 2 open-label single-center ibrutinib monotherapy trial. Worth noting for this clone: Its recognized antigen is unknown. No base-level quality is on record; no much larger clone is a single base apart.

The receptor's source is a human donor with chronic lymphocytic leukemia. This specimen consisted of PBMCs, obtained at disease progression, from a patient treated with ibrutinib.

The DNA reads as follows: TGTGCCAGCAGCGTAGCAGGGGACACCGGGGAGCTGTTTTTT. The encoded protein is CASSVAGDTGELFF. The chain is assembled from TRBV9 and TRBJ2-2, and possibly TRBD1, on 6 matching bases. Based on the germline V gene, the CDR1 and CDR2 sequences are SGDLS and YYNGEE. V is clipped by 0 bases and J by 3 bases, and the sequence between their germline boundaries is 6 bases long. The CDR3 contains 14 residues, cysteine and phenylalanine counted. Here the CDR3 DNA is all that survives: 42 bases in frame from base 1. Full variable domain (CDR3 extended with the reference TRBV9 and TRBJ2-2 proteins): DSGVTQTPKHLITATGQRVTLRCSPRSGDLSVYWYQQSLDQGLQFLIQYYNGEERAKGNILERFSAQQFPDLHSELNLSSLELGDSALYFCASSVAGDTGELFFGEGSRLTVL.